This T cell receptor beta chain is drawn from a study of blood T cell repertoires in COVID-19. Study information: Collection of acute and convalescent COVID-19 samples took place in the United States, Italy and Spain. From T cells, B-cell-depleted T cells, or PBMCs came the material, which was cDNA or gDNA.

Authors' analysis steps: By means of reference gene primer amplification, nucleated cell counts were estimated. Assay used: immunoSEQ multiplex PCR; TCRdb lists only in-frame clones, some missing. The D gene and trimming were derived from the DNA, and the V and J assignments and clone size from that table. The sample lists under 200,000 clones, roughly 80% occurring once. The CDR3 length is 15 residues. Germline V gene lookup returns CDR1 KGHDR and CDR2 SFDVKD. Unmatched junction bases numbered 2, after V lost 2 bases and J lost 4 bases. Sequencing was performed on peripheral blood. This chain links TRBV24-1 with TRBJ2-3; 10 nucleotides align to TRBD2. This TCR was sampled from a man between 65 and 85 years old with acute or convalescent COVID-19. CDR3 region: CATSDSSGRADTQYF. Written as DNA, the CDR3 is TGTGCCACCAGTGATTCTAGCGGGAGAGCAGATACGCAGTATTTT.